These T cell receptor beta chains were read from a single sample in a study of sequential checkpoint blockade in melanoma. Repertoires were generated with immunoSEQ multiplex PCR, while TCRdb's copy carries only in-frame clones and drops some. Of more than 4,500 clones listed, about a sixth are singletons. This specimen was tumor tissue (inferred from file names), taken from a patient given nivolumab and ipilimumab in sequence. The receptors here all came from a human donor with melanoma. CDR3s include the opening cysteine and the closing phenylalanine or tryptophan. D genes are given only for firm matches. Rows may omit the clone size; those that give it use once, few, many or a size class.

. | TRBJ1-1 | . | TRBV5-1 | TGCGCCAGCAGCCCGACGCCGTTCAGCACTGAAGCTTTCTTT | CASSPTPFSTEAFF
many | TRBJ2-7 | . | TRBV2 | TGTGCCAGCAGCTTCTCCAGCGCACCCTACGAGCAGTACTTC | CASSFSSAPYEQYF
few | TRBJ2-7 | . | TRBV6-8 | TGTGCCAGCAGTTACGGGTCCAAAATCCTTGGTTTGGAGCAGTACTTC | CASSYGSKILGLEQYF
. | TRBJ2-5 | TRBD2 | TRBV5-1 | TGCGCCAGCAGCTTGAATGGCGGGGGGGGAGAGACCCAGTACTTC | CASSLNGGGGETQYF
many | TRBJ2-4 | TRBD1 | TRBV11-3 | TGTGCCAGCAGCTTGGACAGGGGAACCAAAAACATTCAGTACTTC | CASSLDRGTKNIQYF
. | TRBJ1-1 | . | TRBV30 | TGTGCCTGGAACGGCCGAAGAGATCTGAACACTGAAGCTTTCTTT | CAWNGRRDLNTEAFF
medium-sized | TRBJ1-1 | . | TRBV6-8 | TGTGCCAGCAGCCGGACCGGGACGGGTAACACTGAAGCTTTCTTT | CASSRTGTGNTEAFF
. | TRBJ2-2 | TRBD2 | TRBV25-1 | TGTGCCAGCAATCTGGGGGGGAACGCGAACACCGGGGAGCTGTTTTTT | CASNLGGNANTGELFF
. | TRBJ2-2 | TRBD1 | TRBV29-1 | TGCAGCGTTTCGGCCCCGGACAGGGAAAACACCGGGGAGCTGTTTTTT | CSVSAPDRENTGELFF
medium-sized | TRBJ2-5 | TRBD1 | TRBV11-3 | TGTGCCAGCAGTCCCCCCCGGGGACAGGAAGGTGCGGAGACCCAGTACTTC | CASSPPRGQEGAETQYF
. | TRBJ2-2 | . | TRBV6-8 | TGTGCCAGCAGACCATTGAGGGACCTCACTCTTTCCGGGGAGCTGTTTTTT | CASRPLRDLTLSGELFF
. | TRBJ2-2 | TRBD1 | TRBV28 | TGTGCCAGCAGTTCCAGCAGGGGGTGGAACACCGGGGAGCTGTTTTTT | CASSSSRGWNTGELFF
. | TRBJ2-5 | . | TRBV19 | TGTGCCAGTAGTATCGGGGGCCAAGAGACCCAGTACTTC | CASSIGGQETQYF
. | TRBJ1-2 | TRBD1 | TRBV28 | TGTGCCAGCAGTGCATCCTCTCCGGACAGGGCTACTGGCTACACCTTC | CASSASSPDRATGYTF
few | TRBJ2-1 | TRBD1 | TRBV9 | TGTGCCAGCAGCGCCGGGACAGGGGATAATGAGCAGTTCTTC | CASSAGTGDNEQFF
many | TRBJ2-7 | TRBD1 | TRBV9 | TGTGCCACCAACAGAGACGGGACAGCCGACTACGAGCAGTACTTC | CATNRDGTADYEQYF
large | TRBJ1-4 | . | TRBV6-8 | TGTGCCAGCAGGTACTCAGCCAATGAAAAACTGTTTTTT | CASRYSANEKLFF
. | TRBJ2-3 | TRBD1 | TRBV25-1 | TGTGCCAGCAGTGAAACGACAGGGGCCACAGATACGCAGTATTTT | CASSETTGATDTQYF
once | TRBJ2-1 | TRBD2 | TRBV19 | TGTGCCAGTAACTATAATAGCGGGGGGGCAAAAGAGCAGTTCTTC | CASNYNSGGAKEQFF
many | TRBJ1-5 | . | TRBV9 | TGTGCCAGCAGCGTAGGAGGTGGGGCCGAGGAGCCCCAGCATTTT | CASSVGGGAEEPQHF
large | TRBJ1-4 | . | TRBV11-3 | TGTGCCAGCAGCTTGGGACGGGGATATGAAAAACTGTTTTTT | CASSLGRGYEKLFF
few | TRBJ2-5 | . | TRBV6-8 | TGTGCCATCAATGGGGGCCAAGAGACCCAGTACTTC | CAINGGQETQYF